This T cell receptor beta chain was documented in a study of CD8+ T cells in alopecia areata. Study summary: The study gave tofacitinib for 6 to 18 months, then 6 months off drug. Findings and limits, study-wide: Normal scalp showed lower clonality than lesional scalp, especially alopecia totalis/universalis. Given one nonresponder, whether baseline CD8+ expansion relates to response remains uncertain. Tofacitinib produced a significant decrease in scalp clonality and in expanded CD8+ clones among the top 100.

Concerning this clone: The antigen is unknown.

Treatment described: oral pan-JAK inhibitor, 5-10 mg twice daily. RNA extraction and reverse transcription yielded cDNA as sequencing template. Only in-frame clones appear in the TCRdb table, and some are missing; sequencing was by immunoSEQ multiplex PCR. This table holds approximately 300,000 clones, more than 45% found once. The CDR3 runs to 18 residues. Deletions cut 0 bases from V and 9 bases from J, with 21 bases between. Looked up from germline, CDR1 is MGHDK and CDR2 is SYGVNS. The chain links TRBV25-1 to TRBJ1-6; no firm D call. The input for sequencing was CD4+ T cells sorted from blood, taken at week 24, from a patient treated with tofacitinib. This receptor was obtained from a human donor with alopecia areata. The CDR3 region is CASSEYNPRAAKGSPLHF. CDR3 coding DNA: TGTGCCAGCAGTGAATATAACCCAAGGGCCGCAAAGGGTTCACCCCTCCACTTT.